The rows below give T cell receptor beta chains drawn from one sample of a study of T cells after yellow fever vaccination. Via MiXCR, TCRdb re-called the 5' RACE reads, giving one row per CDR3 protein. The sample contains tens of thousands of distinct CDR3 sequences, 3.5% to 5% of which appear only once. The input for sequencing was CD8+ T cells sorted from PBMCs, taken 5 days after the yellow fever booster vaccination. The source of these receptors is a young man who received the YFV17D yellow fever vaccine. CDR3s include the opening cysteine and the closing phenylalanine or tryptophan. A D gene is named only where the DNA matches it firmly. Some rows mark clone size as missing; the rest say once, few, many or name a class of expanded clone.

j_gene: TRBJ2-7
d_gene: TRBD1
abundance: many
v_gene: TRBV5-1
CDR3aa: CASSGTGGGEQYF
CDR3nt: TGCGCCAGCAGCGGTACAGGGGGAGGAGAGCAGTACTTC

j_gene: TRBJ2-5
d_gene: TRBD1
abundance: many
v_gene: TRBV3-1
CDR3aa: CASSQEGTGYETQYF
CDR3nt: TGTGCCAGCAGCCAAGAGGGGACAGGGTACGAGACCCAGTACTTC

j_gene: TRBJ2-5
d_gene: .
abundance: many
v_gene: TRBV27
CDR3aa: CASSPYGEQETQYF
CDR3nt: TGTGCCAGCAGTCCATACGGGGAGCAAGAGACCCAGTACTTC

j_gene: TRBJ2-7
d_gene: .
abundance: many
v_gene: TRBV29-1
CDR3aa: CSVGFSTYEQYF
CDR3nt: TGCAGCGTTGGTTTTTCCACCTACGAGCAGTACTTC

j_gene: TRBJ2-7
d_gene: TRBD1
abundance: many
v_gene: TRBV7-9
CDR3aa: CASSETGVPSYEQYF
CDR3nt: TGTGCCAGCAGCGAGACAGGGGTCCCCTCCTACGAGCAGTACTTC

j_gene: TRBJ2-7
d_gene: TRBD2
abundance: many
v_gene: TRBV4-2
CDR3aa: CASSQDSTSGSYEQYF
CDR3nt: TGTGCCAGCAGCCAAGACTCGACTAGCGGGAGTTACGAGCAGTACTTC

j_gene: TRBJ2-7
d_gene: .
abundance: many
v_gene: TRBV30
CDR3aa: CAWSAYLF
CDR3nt: TGTGCCTGGAGTGCGTATCTCTTC

j_gene: TRBJ2-1
d_gene: TRBD2
abundance: .
v_gene: TRBV3-1
CDR3aa: CASCLEGLAGAGYNEQFF
CDR3nt: TGTGCCAGCTGTTTAGAGGGACTAGCGGGAGCTGGGTACAATGAGCAGTTCTTC

j_gene: TRBJ1-3
d_gene: .
abundance: few
v_gene: TRBV3-1
CDR3aa: CASSQEGRTGEPIYF
CDR3nt: TGTGCCAGCAGCCAAGAGGGACGGACTGGTGAGCCCATATATTTT

j_gene: TRBJ2-1
d_gene: .
abundance: many
v_gene: TRBV14
CDR3aa: CASSQLGGSYNEQFF
CDR3nt: TGTGCCAGCAGCCAATTAGGGGGGTCCTACAATGAGCAGTTCTTC

j_gene: TRBJ2-7
d_gene: TRBD2
abundance: many
v_gene: TRBV7-8
CDR3aa: CASSLTRTSGSTEQYF
CDR3nt: TGTGCCAGCAGCCTGACCCGGACTAGCGGGAGTACCGAGCAGTACTTC

j_gene: TRBJ2-1
d_gene: .
abundance: many
v_gene: TRBV29-1
CDR3aa: CSVAGAVRTDEQFF
CDR3nt: TGCAGCGTTGCGGGGGCGGTTAGGACGGATGAGCAGTTCTTC

j_gene: TRBJ2-5
d_gene: .
abundance: many
v_gene: TRBV9
CDR3aa: CASSVGQGTKTQYF
CDR3nt: TGTGCCAGCAGCGTAGGCCAGGGAACGAAGACCCAGTACTTC

j_gene: TRBJ1-5
d_gene: .
abundance: many
v_gene: TRBV19
CDR3aa: CAGAAALNQPQHF
CDR3nt: TGTGCCGGAGCGGCGGCACTCAATCAGCCCCAGCATTTT

j_gene: TRBJ2-3
d_gene: .
abundance: many
v_gene: TRBV5-6
CDR3aa: CASSLLGTADTQYF
CDR3nt: TGTGCCAGCAGCTTGTTGGGGACCGCAGATACGCAGTATTTT

j_gene: TRBJ2-1
d_gene: TRBD2
abundance: many
v_gene: TRBV10-3
CDR3aa: CAINGREGLNEQFF
CDR3nt: TGTGCCATCAATGGACGGGAGGGCCTGAATGAGCAGTTCTTC

j_gene: TRBJ2-4
d_gene: .
abundance: many
v_gene: TRBV18
CDR3aa: CASSSDGLAKNIQYF
CDR3nt: TGTGCCAGCTCATCCGACGGACTAGCCAAAAACATTCAGTACTTC

j_gene: TRBJ2-2
d_gene: TRBD2
abundance: many
v_gene: TRBV19
CDR3aa: CASSLSGSWTGELFF
CDR3nt: TGTGCCAGTAGTCTTAGCGGGAGTTGGACCGGGGAGCTGTTTTTT

j_gene: TRBJ1-4
d_gene: .
abundance: many
v_gene: TRBV7-9
CDR3aa: CASARDNEKLFF
CDR3nt: TGTGCCAGCGCCCGGGATAATGAAAAACTGTTTTTT

j_gene: TRBJ2-2
d_gene: .
abundance: many
v_gene: TRBV4-1
CDR3aa: CASSQAERTGELFF
CDR3nt: TGCGCCAGCAGCCAAGCTGAGAGAACCGGGGAGCTGTTTTTT

j_gene: TRBJ2-7
d_gene: .
abundance: many
v_gene: TRBV4-3
CDR3aa: CASSQGSGDEQYF
CDR3nt: TGCGCCAGCAGCCAAGGGAGCGGAGACGAGCAGTACTTC

j_gene: TRBJ2-1
d_gene: .
abundance: many
v_gene: TRBV18
CDR3aa: CASSPPGSSYNEQFF
CDR3nt: TGTGCCAGCTCACCTCCAGGAAGCTCCTACAATGAGCAGTTCTTC

j_gene: TRBJ1-5
d_gene: .
abundance: many
v_gene: TRBV7-2
CDR3aa: CASSLSAGYQPQHF
CDR3nt: TGTGCCAGCAGCTTATCGGCAGGGTATCAGCCCCAGCATTTT

j_gene: TRBJ2-7
d_gene: TRBD2
abundance: many
v_gene: TRBV10-2
CDR3aa: CASTVAGGPLGDEQYF
CDR3nt: TGCGCCAGCACCGTAGCGGGAGGGCCATTGGGCGACGAGCAGTACTTC

j_gene: TRBJ2-1
d_gene: .
abundance: medium-sized
v_gene: TRBV4-3
CDR3aa: CASSQDREHAEQFF
CDR3nt: TGCGCCAGCAGCCAAGATCGCGAGCATGCTGAGCAGTTCTTC

j_gene: TRBJ2-1
d_gene: TRBD2
abundance: many
v_gene: TRBV7-9
CDR3aa: CASTHRTSGIDEQFF
CDR3nt: TGTGCCAGCACCCACCGGACTAGCGGGATCGATGAGCAGTTCTTC

j_gene: TRBJ1-1
d_gene: TRBD1
abundance: many
v_gene: TRBV19
CDR3aa: CASSTYQTGSTEAFF
CDR3nt: TGTGCCAGTAGTACATACCAGACAGGGTCCACTGAAGCTTTCTTT

j_gene: TRBJ2-1
d_gene: .
abundance: many
v_gene: TRBV15
CDR3aa: CATSAGRSYNEQFF
CDR3nt: TGTGCCACTTCAGCGGGCCGCTCCTACAATGAGCAGTTCTTC

j_gene: TRBJ2-3
d_gene: TRBD2
abundance: many
v_gene: TRBV5-1
CDR3aa: CASSPKTSGDATDTQYF
CDR3nt: TGCGCCAGCAGCCCGAAGACTAGCGGGGACGCCACAGATACGCAGTATTTT